A single sample is the source of the 24 T cell receptor beta chains below, sequenced in a study of blood T cell repertoires in COVID-19. The method was immunoSEQ multiplex PCR; TCRdb's version includes in-frame clones alone and lacks a portion of them. The sample has approximately 200,000 clones, around 90% seen once; the top ten hold approximately 7.3%. Sequencing was performed on PBMCs or T cells enriched from blood (not recorded which). Every receptor here comes from a man aged 25-45 years in a cohort exposed to, infected with or recovered from COVID-19 (not recorded which).

The V gene is TRBV28, the J gene TRBJ1-1; no clear D. Trimming left V 7 bases short and J 3 bases short, with 12 bases between. Germline CDR1 MDHEN, CDR2 SYDVKM. The CDR3 sequence is 13 residues long. The CDR3 coding sequence is TGTGCCAGCAACATAGGTCGGGACACTGAAGCTTTCTTT. It translates to CASNIGRDTEAFF.

The genes are TRBV7-9 and TRBJ2-2; tentative D call: TRBD1 (6 bases). The CDR3 loop spans 16 amino acids. Between the trimmed V and J ends, which lost 5 bases and 1 base, there was a span of 14 bases. From germline, CDR1 is SEHNR and CDR2 FQNEAQ (reference sequence). The CDR3 DNA sequence: TGTGCCAGCAGCCGTACTAGAGGGGGGAACACCGGGGAGCTGTTTTTT. Protein product: CASSRTRGGNTGELFF.

The chain carries TRBV5-1 and TRBJ1-6, with D possibly being TRBD1 (5 bases). The CDR3 loop spans 14 amino acids. V dropped 5 bases and J dropped 14 bases, with 20 bases sitting between them. Germline V lookup: CDR1 SGHRS, CDR2 YFSETQ. The CDR3 coding sequence is TGCGCCAGCAGGGACGCAGGGTCCCACTCGGCCCTCCACTTT. It specifies CASRDAGSHSALHF.

The chain recombines TRBV11-2 with TRBJ1-4; tentatively, D is TRBD1 (6 bases). The CDR3 totals 11 residues. In germline, CDR1 is SGHAT, CDR2 FQNNGV. Trimming removed 5 bases at V and 8 bases at J, with 6 bases between. The CDR3 DNA follows: TGTGCCAGCAGCAGGGGGGAAAAACTGTTTTTT. It translates to CASSRGEKLFF.

The sample holds one count of this clone. This sample also contains other DNA sequences that code for the same CDR3. This chain joins TRBV7-9 and TRBJ1-2; 7 bases line up with TRBD1. The junction had 2 bases not matched to a gene; V was cut back by 2 bases and J by 8 bases. Looked up from germline, CDR1 is SEHNR and CDR2 is FQNEAQ (reference sequence). The CDR3 is 12 residues long. CDR3 nucleotide sequence: TGTGCCAGCAGCTTAAACAGGGGAGGCTACACCTTC. It is translated as CASSLNRGGYTF.

The chain links TRBV13 to TRBJ1-3; 7 bases map to TRBD1. The junction had 10 bases not matched to a gene; V was cut back by 5 bases and J by 0 bases. The CDR3 length is 17 residues. Per the germline V gene, CDR1 is PRHDT and CDR2 is FYEKMQ (reference sequence). The CDR3 DNA sequence: TGTGCCAGCAGCCAGACAGGGCTTGGAGACTCTGGAAACACCATATATTTT. Translating gives CASSQTGLGDSGNTIYF.

The chain joins TRBV19 to TRBJ2-7; 10 nucleotides line up with TRBD1. The V and J ends lost 5 bases and 1 base, in that order; junction bases with no gene match: 8. The germline V gene has CDR1 LNHDA and CDR2 SQIVND (reference sequence). This CDR3 region has 16 residues. CDR3 sequence (DNA): TGTGCCAGTAGTGTTCGACAGGGGGCGAGGTCCTACGAGCAGTACTTC. As protein: CASSVRQGARSYEQYF.

The J gene is TRBJ2-3, the V gene TRBV18; D may be TRBD1 (5 bases). With 4 bases removed from V and 2 bases from J, the gap between germline ends came to 16 bases. CDR3 length equals 16 residues. Germline loops: CDR1 KGHSH, CDR2 LQKENI. DNA for the CDR3: TGTGCCAGCTCACGACTCCAGGGAACGGACACAGATACGCAGTATTTT. Its protein is CASSRLQGTDTDTQYF.

This chain links TRBV15 with TRBJ2-5; D ambiguous. V was cut by 3 bases and J by 4 bases, with 9 bases left in between. This CDR3 contains 13 residues. CDR1 and CDR2 (germline): LNHNV, YYDKDF (reference sequence). The CDR3 region is CATSSPIPETQYF. CDR3 DNA: TGTGCCACCAGCAGTCCAATCCCAGAGACCCAGTACTTC.

The V gene is TRBV14, the J gene TRBJ2-2; 8 positions agree with TRBD2. Losses at the gene ends were 1 base for V and 4 bases for J; bases not matched to a gene: 5. This CDR3 contains 16 residues. Germline CDR1 is SGHDN and CDR2 is FVKESK. DNA of the CDR3: TGTGCCAGCAGCCAAGGGAGCGGGAGTGCCACCGGGGAGCTGTTTTTT. Translating it yields CASSQGSGSATGELFF.

The rearrangement joins TRBV6-5 to TRBJ2-1; D ambiguous. Germline CDR1 is MNHEY and CDR2 is SVGAGI. Trimming removed 0 bases from V and 0 bases from J, with 6 bases in between. The CDR3 is made up of 15 amino acids. CDR3 in amino acids: CASSYSISSYNEQFF. The CDR3 coding sequence is TGTGCCAGCAGTTACTCGATCAGCTCCTACAATGAGCAGTTCTTC.

The chain links TRBV29-1 to TRBJ2-5, with 13 bases identical to TRBD2. The CDR3 contains 14 residues. Germline CDR1 and CDR2: SQVTM and ANQGSEA. The trim removed 2 bases at V and 6 bases at J, leaving 3 bases unmatched. The CDR3 nucleotides are TGCAGCGTTGAAACGACTAGCGGGAGGAAGACCCAGTACTTC. Amino acids: CSVETTSGRKTQYF.

The chain employs TRBV20-1 and TRBJ2-7, with TRBD2 matching 8 bases. Trimming at V came to 3 bases and at J to 4 bases, leaving 11 bases not matched to a gene. The CDR3 loop spans 15 amino acids. Germline lookup yields CDR1 DFQATT and CDR2 SNEGSKA (reference sequence). The CDR3 spells CSASYGPGRGYEQYF. In nucleotides, the CDR3 is TGCAGTGCTAGTTACGGTCCCGGGAGGGGTTACGAGCAGTACTTC.

The V gene is TRBV19, the J gene TRBJ1-2, with 8 positions matching TRBD1. Germline V lookup: CDR1 LNHDA, CDR2 SQIVND (reference sequence). This CDR3 spans 16 amino acids. Trimming at V came to 3 bases and at J to 8 bases, leaving 14 bases not matched to a gene. The CDR3 sequence: CASSIGGQESLLGYTF. In DNA, the CDR3 is TGTGCCAGTAGTATCGGGGGACAGGAATCTCTGCTAGGCTACACCTTC.

The chain employs TRBV7-3 and TRBJ2-3, with 10 bases that match TRBD1. The germline gives CDR1 SGHTA, CDR2 FQGTGA. The J segment lost 3 bases and the V segment lost 3 bases, leaving 3 bases of the junction unmatched. The CDR3 runs to 15 residues. CDR3 residues: CASSLGQGWTDTQYF. In nucleotides, the CDR3 is TGTGCCAGCAGCTTGGGACAGGGGTGGACAGATACGCAGTATTTT. The whole variable domain, remainder taken from reference TRBV7-3 and TRBJ2-3, is GAGVSQTPSNKVTEKGKYVELRCDPISGHTALYWYRQSLGQGPEFLIYFQGTGAADDSGLPNDRFFAVRPEGSVSTLKIQRTERGDSAVYLCASSLGQGWTDTQYFGPGTRLTVL.

V is TRBV6-5 and J is TRBJ1-1; D possibly corresponds to TRBD1 (5 bases). The V gene lost 5 bases and the J gene lost 11 bases, with 12 bases spanning the gap. The CDR3 is 11 residues long. The germline CDR1 and CDR2 sequences are MNHEY and SVGAGI. The CDR3 spells CASSRGGWAFF. As DNA, the CDR3 is TGTGCCAGCAGTCGGGGGGGTTGGGCTTTCTTT.

The V call is TRBV24-1, the J call TRBJ2-2; TRBD1 is a possible D gene (5 bases). Germline V gene data show CDR1 as KGHDR and CDR2 as SFDVKD. The CDR3 has 16 residues. Trimming pared 7 bases from V and 0 bases from J, leaving 14 bases between. As DNA, the CDR3 is TGTGCCACCAGCAATGCCTACAGGTCGAACACCGGGGAGCTGTTTTTT. Translating it yields CATSNAYRSNTGELFF.

The chain has TRBV19 and TRBJ2-7, with D maybe TRBD2 (5 bases). The CDR3 contains 13 residues. From germline, CDR1 is LNHDA and CDR2 SQIVND (reference sequence). Trimming pared 5 bases from V and 6 bases from J, leaving 14 bases between. CDR3 sequence reads: CASSARGSAEQYF. As DNA, the CDR3 is TGTGCCAGTAGTGCCCGAGGGAGCGCCGAGCAGTACTTC.

The chain couples TRBV10-3 to TRBJ1-1; a possible D gene is TRBD1 (5 bases). Germline V gene data show CDR1 as ENHRY and CDR2 as SYGVKD. The CDR3 is made up of 13 amino acids. Trimming shortened V by 5 bases and J by 0 bases, and 7 bases separated the two germline ends. The CDR3 sequence: CAISSTVNTEAFF. In nucleotides, the CDR3 is TGTGCCATCAGTTCGACAGTGAACACTGAAGCTTTCTTT.

The V and J genes are TRBV3-1 (or the pseudogene TRBV3-2) and TRBJ2-2; TRBD2 might be the D (5 bases). The germline V gene has CDR1 LGHDT and CDR2 YNNKEL (reference sequence). The CDR3 extends over 16 amino acids. The germline V and J ends were trimmed by 4 bases and 6 bases, with 18 bases remaining between them. The CDR3 nucleotides are TGTGCCAGCAGCCCACGAGGGCCAAGAAATTCCGGGGAGCTGTTTTTT. Residues: CASSPRGPRNSGELFF.

The J gene is TRBJ1-1, the V gene TRBV5-4, with 8 bases identical to TRBD1. Germline V CDR1 and CDR2: SGHNT, YYREEE (reference sequence). The CDR3 covers 15 residues. J gave up 1 base and V 0 bases, and 2 bases lay outside the gene matches. CDR3 DNA: TGTGCCAGCAGCTTGGTTGGACAGGGGAACACTGAAGCTTTCTTT. This codes for CASSLVGQGNTEAFF.

In DNA form, the CDR3 reads TGTGCCAGTAGTATAGATCTTGTTTCAGGGAATGAGCAGTTCTTC. It yields the protein CASSIDLVSGNEQFF. The chain joins TRBV19 to TRBJ2-1, with D possibly TRBD1 on 5 matching bases. From germline, CDR1 is LNHDA and CDR2 SQIVND (reference sequence). V lost 0 bases and J 7 bases, leaving 13 bases between the germline ends. The CDR3 consists of 15 residues. The full variable domain, in which reference TRBV19 and TRBJ2-1 provide the parts outside the CDR3, is DGGITQSPKYLFRKEGQNVTLSCEQNLNHDAMYWYRQDPGQGLRLIYYSQIVNDFQKGDIAEGYSVSREKKESFPLTVTSAQKNPTAFYLCASSIDLVSGNEQFFGPGTRLTVL.

The chain has TRBV6-5 and TRBJ1-5; D is possibly TRBD1 (6 bases). The CDR3 is 15 amino acids. Between the trimmed V and J ends, which lost 6 bases and 0 bases, there was a span of 12 bases. Germline V gene lookup returns CDR1 MNHEY and CDR2 SVGAGI. Here the CDR3 reads CASRNQGNSNQPQHF. The CDR3 bases are TGTGCCAGCAGAAACCAGGGGAATAGCAATCAGCCCCAGCATTTT.

The CDR3 sequence: CASSPPQQGLAKFRNEQYF. CDR3 coding DNA: TGTGCCAGCAGCCCCCCACAACAGGGGCTAGCGAAATTCCGGAACGAGCAGTACTTC. The chain employs TRBV21-1 and TRBJ2-7; TRBD1 reflects the table's D call only, with no check against the DNA. TRBV21-1 counts as a pseudogene. The CDR3 spans 19 residues.